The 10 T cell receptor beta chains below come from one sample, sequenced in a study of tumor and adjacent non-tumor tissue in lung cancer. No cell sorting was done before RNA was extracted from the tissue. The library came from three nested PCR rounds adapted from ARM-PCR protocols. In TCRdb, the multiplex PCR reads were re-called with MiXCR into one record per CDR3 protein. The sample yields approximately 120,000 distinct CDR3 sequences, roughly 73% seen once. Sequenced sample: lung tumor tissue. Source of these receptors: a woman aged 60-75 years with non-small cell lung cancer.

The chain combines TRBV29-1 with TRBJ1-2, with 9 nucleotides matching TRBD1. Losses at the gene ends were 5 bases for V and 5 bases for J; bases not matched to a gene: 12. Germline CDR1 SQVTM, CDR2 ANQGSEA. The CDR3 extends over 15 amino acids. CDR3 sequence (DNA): TGCAGCGTTCGCACTATCGGGACAGGGCGATATGGCTACACCTTC. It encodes CSVRTIGTGRYGYTF.

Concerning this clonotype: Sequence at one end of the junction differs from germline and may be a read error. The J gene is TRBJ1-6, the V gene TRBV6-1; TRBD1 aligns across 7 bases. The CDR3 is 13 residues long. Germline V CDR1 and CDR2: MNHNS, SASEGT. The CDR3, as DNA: TGTGCCAGCAATGAGGGGGCTAATTCACTCCTCCACTTT. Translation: CASNEGANSLLHF.

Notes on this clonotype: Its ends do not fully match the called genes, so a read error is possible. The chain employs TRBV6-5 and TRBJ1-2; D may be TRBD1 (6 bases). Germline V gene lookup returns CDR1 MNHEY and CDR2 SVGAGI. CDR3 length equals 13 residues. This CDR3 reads CARSYSTGRGYTF. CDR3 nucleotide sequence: TGTGCCAGAAGTTACTCAACAGGGCGCGGCTACACCTTC.

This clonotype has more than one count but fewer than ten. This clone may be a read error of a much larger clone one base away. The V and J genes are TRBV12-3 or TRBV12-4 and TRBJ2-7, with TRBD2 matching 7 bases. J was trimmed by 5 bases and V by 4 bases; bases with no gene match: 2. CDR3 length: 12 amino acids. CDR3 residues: CASSWGGDEQYF. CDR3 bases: TGTGCCAGCAGTTGGGGAGGGGACGAGCAGTACTTC.

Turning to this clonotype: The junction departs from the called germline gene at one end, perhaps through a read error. This CDR3 reads CVSRKGLAGRNEQFF. The CDR3 bases are TGTGTCAGCAGAAAAGGGCTAGCGGGTCGGAATGAGCAGTTCTTC. The rearrangement uses TRBV6-6 and TRBJ2-1; TRBD2 aligns across 8 bases. The germline V gene encodes CDR1 MNHNY and CDR2 SVGAGI (reference sequence). This CDR3 is 15 amino acids long.

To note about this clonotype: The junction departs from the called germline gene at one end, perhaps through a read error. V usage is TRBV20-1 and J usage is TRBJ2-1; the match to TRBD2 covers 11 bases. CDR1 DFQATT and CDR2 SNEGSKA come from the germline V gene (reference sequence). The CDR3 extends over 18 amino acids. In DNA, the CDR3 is TGCAGTACTAGCGACCCCTCTCGACTAGCGGGGACCTACAATGAGCAGTTCTTC. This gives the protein CSTSDPSRLAGTYNEQFF.

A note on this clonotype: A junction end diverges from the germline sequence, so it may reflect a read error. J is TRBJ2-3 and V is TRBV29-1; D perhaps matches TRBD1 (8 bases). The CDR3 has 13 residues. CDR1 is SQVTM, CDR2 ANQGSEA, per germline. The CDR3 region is CSIDRGGTDTHYF. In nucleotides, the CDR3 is TGTAGCATAGACAGGGGAGGGACAGATACGCACTATTTT.

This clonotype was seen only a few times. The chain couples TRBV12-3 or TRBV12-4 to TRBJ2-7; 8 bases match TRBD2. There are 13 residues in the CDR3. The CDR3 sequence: CVSLGGGSYEQYF. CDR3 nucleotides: TGTGTCAGTCTCGGGGGGGGATCCTACGAGCAGTACTTC.

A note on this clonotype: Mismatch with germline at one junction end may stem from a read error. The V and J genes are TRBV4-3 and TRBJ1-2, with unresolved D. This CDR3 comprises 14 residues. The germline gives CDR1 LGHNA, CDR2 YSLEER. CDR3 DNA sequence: TGCGCCAGCAACCAAGATCCGGGAGTTGATGGCTACACCTTC. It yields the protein CASNQDPGVDGYTF.

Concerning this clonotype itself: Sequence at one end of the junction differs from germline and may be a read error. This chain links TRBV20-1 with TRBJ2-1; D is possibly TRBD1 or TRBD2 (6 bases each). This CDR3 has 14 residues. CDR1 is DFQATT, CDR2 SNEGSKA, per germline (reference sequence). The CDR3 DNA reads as TGCAGTTATCTCTCGGGGGCGGACTGCAATGAGCAGTCCTTC. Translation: CSYLSGADCNEQSF.